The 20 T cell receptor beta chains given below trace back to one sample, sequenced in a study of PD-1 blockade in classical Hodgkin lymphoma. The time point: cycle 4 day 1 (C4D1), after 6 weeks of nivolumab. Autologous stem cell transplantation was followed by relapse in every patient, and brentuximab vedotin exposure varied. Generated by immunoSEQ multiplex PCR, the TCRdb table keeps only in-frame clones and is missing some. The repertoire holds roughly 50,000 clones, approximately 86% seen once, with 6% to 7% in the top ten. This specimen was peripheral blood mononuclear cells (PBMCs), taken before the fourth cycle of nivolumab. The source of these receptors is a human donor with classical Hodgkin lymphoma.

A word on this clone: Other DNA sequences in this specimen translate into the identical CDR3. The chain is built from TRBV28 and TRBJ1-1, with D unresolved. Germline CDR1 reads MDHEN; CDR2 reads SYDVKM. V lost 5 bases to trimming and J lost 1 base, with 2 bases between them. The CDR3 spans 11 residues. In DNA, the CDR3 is TGTGCCAGCAGTCGGAACACTGAAGCTTTCTTT. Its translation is CASSRNTEAFF.

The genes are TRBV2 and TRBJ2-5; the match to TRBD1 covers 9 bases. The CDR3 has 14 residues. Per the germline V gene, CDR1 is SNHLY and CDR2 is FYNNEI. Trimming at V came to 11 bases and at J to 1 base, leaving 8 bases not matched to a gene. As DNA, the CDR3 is TGTGCCGTACAAAAGACAGGGGGCCAAGAGACCCAGTACTTC. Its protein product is CAVQKTGGQETQYF.

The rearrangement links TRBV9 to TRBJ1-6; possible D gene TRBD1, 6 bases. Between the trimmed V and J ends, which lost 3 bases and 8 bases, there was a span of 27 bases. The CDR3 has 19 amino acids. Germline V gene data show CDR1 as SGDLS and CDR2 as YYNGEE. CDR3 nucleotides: TGTGCCAGCAGCGCCGAGGGGACTCAGGGGTCCTTTTTGGATTCACCCCTCCACTTT. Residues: CASSAEGTQGSFLDSPLHF.

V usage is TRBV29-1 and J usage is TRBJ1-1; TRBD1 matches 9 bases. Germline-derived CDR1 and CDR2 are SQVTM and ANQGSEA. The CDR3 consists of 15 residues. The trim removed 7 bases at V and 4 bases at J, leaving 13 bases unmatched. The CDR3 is CSAFYTGGDGTEAFF. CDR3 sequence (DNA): TGCAGCGCCTTTTACACAGGGGGCGATGGCACTGAAGCTTTCTTT. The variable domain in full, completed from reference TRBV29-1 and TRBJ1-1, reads SAVISQKPSRDICQRGTSLTIQCQVDSQVTMMFWYRQQPGQSLTLIATANQGSEATYESGFVIDKFPISRPNLTFSTLTVSNMSPEDSSIYLCSAFYTGGDGTEAFFGQGTRLTVV.

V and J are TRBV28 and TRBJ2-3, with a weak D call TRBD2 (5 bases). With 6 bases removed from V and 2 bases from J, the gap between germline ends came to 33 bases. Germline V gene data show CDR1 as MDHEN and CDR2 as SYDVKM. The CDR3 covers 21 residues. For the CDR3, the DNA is TGTGCCAGCAGCCGAGGTCTTGGGAGAGACAAATCCAAGTCACCCACAGATACGCAGTATTTT. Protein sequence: CASSRGLGRDKSKSPTDTQYF.

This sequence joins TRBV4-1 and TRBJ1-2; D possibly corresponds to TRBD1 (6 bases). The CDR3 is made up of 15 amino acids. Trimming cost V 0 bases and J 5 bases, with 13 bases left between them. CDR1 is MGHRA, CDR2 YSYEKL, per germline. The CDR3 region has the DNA TGCGCCAGCAGCCAAGATCCAGCAGGGGCTTATGGCTACACCTTC. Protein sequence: CASSQDPAGAYGYTF.

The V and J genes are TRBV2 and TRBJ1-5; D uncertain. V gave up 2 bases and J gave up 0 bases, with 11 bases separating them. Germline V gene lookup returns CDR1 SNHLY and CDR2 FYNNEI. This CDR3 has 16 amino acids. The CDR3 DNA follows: TGTGCCAGCAGTGAACTCTCCTATTATAGCAATCAGCCCCAGCATTTT. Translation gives CASSELSYYSNQPQHF.

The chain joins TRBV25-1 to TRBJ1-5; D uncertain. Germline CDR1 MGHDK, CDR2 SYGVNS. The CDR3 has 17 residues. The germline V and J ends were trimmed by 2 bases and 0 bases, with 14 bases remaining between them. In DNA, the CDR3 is TGTGCCAGCAGTGAAGTAGGAGCGGAGAATAGCAATCAGCCCCAGCATTTT. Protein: CASSEVGAENSNQPQHF.

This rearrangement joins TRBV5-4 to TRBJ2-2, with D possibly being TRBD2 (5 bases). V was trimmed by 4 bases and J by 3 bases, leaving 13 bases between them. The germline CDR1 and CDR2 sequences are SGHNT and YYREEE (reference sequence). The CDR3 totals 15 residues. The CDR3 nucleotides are TGTGCCAGCAGCAGGGTATGGGGAGACACCGGGGAGCTGTTTTTT. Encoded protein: CASSRVWGDTGELFF. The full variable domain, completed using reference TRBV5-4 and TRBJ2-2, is ETGVTQSPTHLIKTRGQQVTLRCSSQSGHNTVSWYQQALGQGPQFIFQYYREEENGRGNFPPRFSGLQFPNYSSELNVNALELDDSALYLCASSRVWGDTGELFFGEGSRLTVL.

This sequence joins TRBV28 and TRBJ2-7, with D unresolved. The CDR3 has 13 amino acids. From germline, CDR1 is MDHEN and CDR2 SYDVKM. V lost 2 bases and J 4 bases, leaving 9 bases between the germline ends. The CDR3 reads CASSLNLGYEQYF. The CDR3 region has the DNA TGTGCCAGCAGTTTAAATCTCGGGTACGAGCAGTACTTC.

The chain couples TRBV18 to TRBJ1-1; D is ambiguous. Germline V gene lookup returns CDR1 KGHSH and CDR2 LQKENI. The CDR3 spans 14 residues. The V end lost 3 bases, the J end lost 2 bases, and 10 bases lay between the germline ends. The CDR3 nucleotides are TGTGCCAGCTCACCGACGGTGTCAAACACTGAAGCTTTCTTT. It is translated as CASSPTVSNTEAFF.

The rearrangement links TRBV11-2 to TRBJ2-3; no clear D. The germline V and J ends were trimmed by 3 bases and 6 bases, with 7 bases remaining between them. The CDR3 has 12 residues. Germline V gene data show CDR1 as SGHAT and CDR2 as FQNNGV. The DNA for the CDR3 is TGTGCCAGCAGCTTTGGCGCGGATACGCAGTATTTT. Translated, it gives CASSFGADTQYF.

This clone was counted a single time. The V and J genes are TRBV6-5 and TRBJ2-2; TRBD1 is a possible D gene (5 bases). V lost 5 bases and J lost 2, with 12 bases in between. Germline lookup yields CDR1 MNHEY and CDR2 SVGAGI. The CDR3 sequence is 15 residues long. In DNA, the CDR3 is TGTGCCAGCAGTACCCAGGGTGATAACACCGGGGAGCTGTTTTTT. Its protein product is CASSTQGDNTGELFF.

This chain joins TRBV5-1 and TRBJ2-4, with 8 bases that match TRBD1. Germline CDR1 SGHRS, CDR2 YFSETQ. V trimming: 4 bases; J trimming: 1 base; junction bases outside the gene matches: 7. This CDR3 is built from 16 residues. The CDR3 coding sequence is TGCGCCAGCAGCGTTGGGACAGGCCTGGCCAAAAACATTCAGTACTTC. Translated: CASSVGTGLAKNIQYF.

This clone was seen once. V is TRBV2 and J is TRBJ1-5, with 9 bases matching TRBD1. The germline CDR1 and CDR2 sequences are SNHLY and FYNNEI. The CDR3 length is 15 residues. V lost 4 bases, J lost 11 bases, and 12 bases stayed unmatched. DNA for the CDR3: TGTGCCAGCAGTGTTACACAGGGACAGGGAGGATCCCAGCATTTT. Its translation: CASSVTQGQGGSQHF.

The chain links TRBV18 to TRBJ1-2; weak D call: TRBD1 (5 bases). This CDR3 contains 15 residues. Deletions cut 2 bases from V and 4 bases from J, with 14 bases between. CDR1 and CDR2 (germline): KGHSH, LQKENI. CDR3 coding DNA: TGTGCCAGCTCACCAAAGGGACCGGGTGGCTATGGCTACACCTTC. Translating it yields CASSPKGPGGYGYTF.

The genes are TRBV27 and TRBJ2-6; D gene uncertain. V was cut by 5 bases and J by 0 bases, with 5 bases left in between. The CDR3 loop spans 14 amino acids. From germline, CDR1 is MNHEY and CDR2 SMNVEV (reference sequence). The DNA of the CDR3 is TGTGCCAGCAGTCCCGTCTCTGGGGCCAACGTCCTGACTTTC. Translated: CASSPVSGANVLTF.

The CDR3 nucleotides are TGCGCCAGCAGCTTGTCCCCTAGCGGGAGTTACAATGAGCAGTTCTTC. Translating gives CASSLSPSGSYNEQFF. The rearrangement links TRBV5-1 to TRBJ2-1, with 10 bases identical to TRBD2. CDR1 is SGHRS, CDR2 YFSETQ, per germline. This CDR3 region has 16 residues. V lost 1 base and J lost 4; bases outside the gene matches: 5. Supplemented by reference TRBV5-1 and TRBJ2-1, the full variable domain reads KAGVTQTPRYLIKTRGQQVTLSCSPISGHRSVSWYQQTPGQGLQFLFEYFSETQRNKGNFPGRFSGRQFSNSRSEMNVSTLELGDSALYLCASSLSPSGSYNEQFFGPGTRLTVL.

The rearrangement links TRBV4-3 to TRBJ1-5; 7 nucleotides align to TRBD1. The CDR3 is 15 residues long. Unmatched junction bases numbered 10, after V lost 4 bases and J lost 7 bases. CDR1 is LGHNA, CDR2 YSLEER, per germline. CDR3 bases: TGCGCCAGCAGCCTTAACAGGGGTATGGAACAGCCCCAGCATTTT. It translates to CASSLNRGMEQPQHF.

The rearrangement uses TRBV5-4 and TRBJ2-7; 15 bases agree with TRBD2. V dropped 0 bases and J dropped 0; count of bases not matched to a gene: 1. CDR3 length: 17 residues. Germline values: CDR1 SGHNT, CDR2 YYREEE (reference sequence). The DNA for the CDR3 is TGTGCCAGCAGCTTGGGGGGACTAGCGGGAGGCTCCTACGAGCAGTACTTC. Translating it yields CASSLGGLAGGSYEQYF.